These 16 T cell receptor beta chains were all obtained from the same sample, sequenced in a study of blood T cell repertoires in COVID-19 (dated by TCRdb to the early 2020s). Receptors were amplified or captured by the immunoSEQ multiplex PCR assay. In TCRdb, the immuneACCESS table is reduced to in-frame sequences with V and J assigned. These tables do not hold every clone; where another copy was compared, an unresolved V gene accounts for under half, and the others remain unexplained. For this sample the table gives 350,000 to 550,000 clones, of which 80% to 90% were detected only once. The ten largest account for 1% to 1.3% of the sample. The sample comprised PBMCs or T cells enriched from blood (not recorded which). The origin of the receptors is a man in his thirties or forties who had recovered from COVID-19.

The J gene is TRBJ2-3, the V gene TRBV6-5; 7 nucleotides align to TRBD1. CDR1 is MNHEY and CDR2 is SVGAGI in the germline V gene. The CDR3 runs 14 residues. Losses at the gene ends were 0 bases for V and 6 bases for J; bases not matched to a gene: 3. Here the CDR3 reads CASSYSTGSDTQYF. The CDR3 nucleotides read TGTGCCAGCAGTTACTCGACAGGGTCGGATACGCAGTATTTT.

This chain uses TRBV5-5 with TRBJ2-3, with D possibly matching TRBD1 (5 bases). The CDR3 is 17 amino acids. V was trimmed by 4 bases and J by 6 bases, leaving 24 bases between them. The germline V gene has CDR1 SGHKS and CDR2 YYEKEE (reference sequence). CDR3 residues: CASSHKPSYQGGDTQYF. For the CDR3, the DNA is TGTGCCAGCAGCCACAAGCCGTCGTACCAGGGTGGGGATACGCAGTATTTT.

J is TRBJ1-5 and V is TRBV3-1 (or the pseudogene TRBV3-2); the D gene is possibly TRBD1 (6 bases). The CDR3 is 15 residues long. V shed 3 bases and J shed 1 base, with 10 bases lying between them. Germline V lookup: CDR1 LGHDT, CDR2 YNNKEL (reference sequence). In DNA, the CDR3 is TGTGCCAGCAGCCAGGATACAGGGAGCAATCAGCCCCAGCATTTT. It yields the protein CASSQDTGSNQPQHF.

The chain is built from TRBV19 and TRBJ2-5; 7 nucleotides line up with TRBD2. The germline gives CDR1 LNHDA, CDR2 SQIVND (reference sequence). This CDR3 has 15 residues. J was trimmed by 1 base and V by 4 bases; bases with no gene match: 6. In DNA, the CDR3 is TGTGCCAGTAGTACCAGCGGGGCCATCCAAGAGACCCAGTACTTC. This codes for CASSTSGAIQETQYF.

The table lists this clone with a count of one. The chain employs TRBV12-3 or TRBV12-4 and TRBJ1-2; possible D gene TRBD1, 6 bases. Trimming pared 3 bases from V and 8 bases from J, leaving 13 bases between. The CDR3 is 13 amino acids. CDR3 sequence (DNA): TGTGCCAGCAGTTTGAGGCCAGGGGTCGGCTACACCTTC. Its protein product is CASSLRPGVGYTF.

The chain has TRBV4-2 and TRBJ1-2; tentatively, D is TRBD1 (5 bases). Trimming removed 0 bases from V and 5 bases from J, with 7 bases in between. The germline gives CDR1 LGHNA, CDR2 YNFKEQ. This CDR3 has 13 amino acids. This CDR3 is CASSQDRDYGYTF. In DNA, the CDR3 is TGTGCCAGCAGCCAAGACAGGGATTATGGCTACACCTTC.

The chain combines TRBV6-1 with TRBJ1-2, with 7 bases lining up with TRBD1. The V segment lost 3 bases and the J segment 6 bases; nucleotides outside the gene matches: 7. CDR3 length equals 14 residues. Germline loops: CDR1 MNHNS, CDR2 SASEGT. CDR3 bases: TGTGCCAGCAGTGATGCTGACAGGGCCCATGGCTACACCTTC. Protein sequence: CASSDADRAHGYTF.

This clone was picked up one time. The chain employs TRBV18 and TRBJ1-1; TRBD1 matches at 8 bases. Germline loops: CDR1 KGHSH, CDR2 LQKENI. There are 16 residues in the CDR3. With 3 bases clipped from V and 0 bases from J, the junction kept 6 bases outside the gene matches. The CDR3 protein is CASSPAQDRVNTEAFF. CDR3 nucleotide sequence: TGTGCCAGCTCACCCGCCCAGGACAGGGTGAACACTGAAGCTTTCTTT.

The V and J genes are TRBV19 and TRBJ2-5; D might be TRBD2 (6 bases). The V end was cut by 4 bases, the J end by 3 bases, with 9 bases between. The CDR3 spans 13 residues. Germline CDR1 LNHDA, CDR2 SQIVND (reference sequence). The CDR3 DNA reads as TGTGCCAGTAGTAACCTAGCGAAAGAGACCCAGTACTTC. It yields the protein CASSNLAKETQYF.

V usage is TRBV2 and J usage is TRBJ2-1, with TRBD1 matching over 7 bases. Germline CDR1 reads SNHLY; CDR2 reads FYNNEI. The length of the CDR3 is 18 residues. With V trimmed by 4 bases and J by 2 bases, 14 bases remained unmatched. The CDR3 reads CASSVIGWGQGAYNEQFF. DNA of the CDR3: TGTGCCAGCAGTGTAATTGGCTGGGGTCAGGGGGCCTACAATGAGCAGTTCTTC. Full variable domain (remainder filled in from reference TRBV2 and TRBJ2-1): EPEVTQTPSHQVTQMGQEVILRCVPISNHLYFYWYRQILGQKVEFLVSFYNNEISEKSEIFDDQFSVERPDGSNFTLKIRSTKLEDSAMYFCASSVIGWGQGAYNEQFFGPGTRLTVL.

This clone appeared a few times. The chain joins TRBV10-3 to TRBJ2-1, with D possibly TRBD2 on 5 matching bases. Trimming shortened V by 3 bases and J by 6 bases, and 9 bases separated the two germline ends. The CDR3 spans 13 residues. In germline, CDR1 is ENHRY, CDR2 SYGVKD. The CDR3, as DNA: TGTGCCATCAGTGAAGTTAGCGCCAATGAGCAGTTCTTC. Its translation: CAISEVSANEQFF.

The rearrangement links TRBV9 to TRBJ2-2; a weak D match, TRBD2 (6 bases). Trimming cost V 3 bases and J 4 bases, with 10 bases left between them. The CDR3 sequence is 14 residues long. Germline V gene lookup returns CDR1 SGDLS and CDR2 YYNGEE. CDR3 nucleotide sequence: TGTGCCAGCAGCGGGGGGGAACGCACCGGGGAGCTGTTTTTT. As protein: CASSGGERTGELFF.

The chain combines TRBV3-1 (or the pseudogene TRBV3-2) with TRBJ2-7, with 11 nucleotides matching TRBD2. The CDR3 consists of 14 residues. Unmatched junction bases numbered 3, after V lost 1 base and J lost 7 bases. CDR1 is LGHDT and CDR2 is YNNKEL in the germline V gene (reference sequence). The CDR3 coding sequence is TGTGCCAGCAGCCAAGTGTCTAGCGGGAGGGAGCAGTACTTC. Translated, it gives CASSQVSSGREQYF.

The table lists this clone with a count of one. This chain links TRBV7-2 with TRBJ2-1; 7 nucleotides agree with TRBD1. This CDR3 comprises 15 residues. V shed 6 bases and J 2 bases; nucleotides not matched to a gene: 7. Germline V gene lookup returns CDR1 SGHTA and CDR2 FQGNSA. The CDR3 DNA follows: TGTGCCAGCAGTCCCCGGGACAGTCCCTACAATGAGCAGTTCTTC. Protein sequence: CASSPRDSPYNEQFF. The whole variable domain, remainder taken from reference TRBV7-2 and TRBJ2-1, is GAGVSQSPSNKVTEKGKDVELRCDPISGHTALYWYRQSLGQGLEFLIYFQGNSAPDKSGLPSDRFSAERTGGSVSTLTIQRTQQEDSAVYLCASSPRDSPYNEQFFGPGTRLTVL.

A few counts support this clone. The chain is built from TRBV1 and TRBJ2-3; the D call TRBD2 from the table was never checked on the DNA. TRBV1 is marked as a pseudogene. The CDR3 contains 19 residues. The CDR3 DNA follows: TGCACCAGCAGCCAAGATGTAAGAACTAGCGGGAGGCCCACAGATACGCAGTATTTT. Amino acid sequence: CTSSQDVRTSGRPTDTQYF.

The chain joins TRBV10-3 to TRBJ2-7, with D maybe TRBD1 (5 bases). Germline CDR1 ENHRY, CDR2 SYGVKD. Trimming took off 3 bases at V and 2 bases at J, with 11 bases between the two ends. CDR3 size: 14 residues. In DNA form, the CDR3 reads TGTGCCATCAGTGACCCCCCAGGGACCTACGAGCAGTACTTC. It specifies CAISDPPGTYEQYF.